The TCR beta chain under discussion was sequenced for a study of blood T cells in healthy people across ages. It was with a sample-barcoded 5' primer and a J-beta primer mix that a second PCR of about 6 to 12 cycles was run. Carrying 12 random nucleotides, a template-switch adaptor labeled each individual cDNA molecule. TCRdb analysed the 5' RACE reads with MiXCR anew, one entry per CDR3 protein. The data hold about 830,000 distinct CDR3 sequences, with around 62% observed a single time. The germline CDR1 and CDR2 sequences are MNHEY and SVGAGI. The length of the CDR3 is 14 residues. Germline trimming cut 4 bases from V and 10 bases from J; bases unmatched to any gene: 10.

This TCR was sampled from a man aged 30 to 45 in good health. The chain carries TRBV6-5 and TRBJ2-1; TRBD1 aligns across 7 bases. Sequencing was carried out using blood. The CDR3 sequence is CASSSDRVSDEQFF. For the CDR3, the DNA is TGTGCCAGCAGTTCCGACAGGGTTTCGGACGAGCAGTTCTTC.